This is a list of T cell receptor beta chains from one sample in a study of blood T cell repertoires in COVID-19. Clones were sequenced by immunoSEQ multiplex PCR, and TCRdb holds only the in-frame ones, with some missing. The profile covers more than 300,000 clones, with 80% to 95% appearing a single time and about 0.83% taken by the ten largest. Sequenced input: PBMCs or T cells enriched from blood (not recorded which). The receptors were sampled from a woman between 40 and 55 years old who had been exposed to COVID-19. The CDR3 runs from the conserved cysteine through the conserved F or W. The order of the fields is J gene, V gene, D gene, CDR3 DNA, CDR3 protein. A D gene is named only where the DNA matches it firmly.

TRBJ1-6	TRBV19	TRBD1	TGTGCCAGTAGTATCATTGGACAGGGGGCTTCACCCCTCCACTTT	CASSIIGQGASPLHF
TRBJ1-1	TRBV5-4	TRBD1	TGTGCCAGCAGCTTGGCCACAGGGGGGAAGACTGAAGCTTTCTTT	CASSLATGGKTEAFF
TRBJ1-6	TRBV20-1	TRBD1	TGCAGTGCTAGTCGGCAGGGGGTGCGTTCACCCCTCCACTTT	CSASRQGVRSPLHF
TRBJ1-4	TRBV30	-	TGTGCCTGGAGTCTCGGAGGGGGAGGGGAAAAACTGTTTTTT	CAWSLGGGGEKLFF
TRBJ2-7	TRBV7-3	TRBD1	TGTGCCAGCGGGACAGACCCCTACGAGCAGTACTTC	CASGTDPYEQYF
TRBJ1-5	TRBV19	TRBD1	TGTGCCAGTAGTTCCCGGGACAGGGGTAGCAATCAGCCCCAGCATTTT	CASSSRDRGSNQPQHF
TRBJ1-5	TRBV6-5	-	TGTGCCAGCAGTTACTCCCCGAGGCAGCCCCAGCATTTT	CASSYSPRQPQHF
TRBJ1-6	TRBV7-3	-	TGTGCCAGCAGCTTAAATAGACTAGCCAATTCACCCCTCCACTTT	CASSLNRLANSPLHF
TRBJ1-2	TRBV6-1	TRBD1	TGTGCCAGCAGTGACCCCGTTGCAGGGGGCTACGGCTACACCTTC	CASSDPVAGGYGYTF
TRBJ2-7	TRBV5-4	TRBD1	TGTGCCAGCAGCTTAGACAGGGGCCTCGAGCAGTACTTC	CASSLDRGLEQYF
TRBJ1-3	TRBV30	-	TGTGCCTGGAGTGTACTCGACTCTGGAAACACCATATATTTT	CAWSVLDSGNTIYF